What follows are 26 T cell receptor beta chains derived from one specimen sequenced in a study of shared clonotypes between healthy human individuals (TCRdb year 2020). The library came from the immunoSEQ multiplex PCR assay. TCRdb holds this immuneACCESS table with in-frame rearrangements only. Some clones are missing; in checked studies, unresolved V genes explain under half, and the rest has no known cause. Within this sample are 300,000 to 400,000 clones, with less than 85% of them counted one time only. The ten largest clones capture more than 9% of the sample. Sequencing was done on a sample of memory CD4+ T cells sorted from blood. The sample's cell subset or site label, decoded: CD45RA-negative fraction. Every receptor here comes from a man younger than 40 in good health.

This clone is a singleton in its sample. This chain connects TRBV7-3 to TRBJ1-2; the match to TRBD1 covers 7 bases. The germline gives CDR1 SGHTA, CDR2 FQGTGA. The CDR3 is 13 residues long. The V segment lost 2 bases and the J segment 10 bases; nucleotides outside the gene matches: 7. Here the CDR3 reads CASSLSQGSSYTF. As DNA, the CDR3 is TGTGCCAGCAGCTTATCACAGGGGAGCTCCTACACCTTC. Full variable domain (missing parts from reference TRBV7-3 and TRBJ1-2): GAGVSQTPSNKVTEKGKYVELRCDPISGHTALYWYRQSLGQGPEFLIYFQGTGAADDSGLPNDRFFAVRPEGSVSTLKIQRTERGDSAVYLCASSLSQGSSYTFGSGTRLTVV.

The rearrangement uses TRBV7-2 and TRBJ1-2; D remains unclear. CDR3 size: 13 residues. Trimming left V 2 bases short and J 4 bases short, with 8 bases between. From germline, CDR1 is SGHTA and CDR2 FQGNSA. CDR3 amino acids: CASSLSTVYGYTF. Written as DNA, the CDR3 is TGTGCCAGCAGCTTAAGTACAGTCTATGGCTACACCTTC.

The chain links TRBV6-1 to TRBJ1-5; TRBD1 aligns across 8 bases. V was pared by 8 bases and J by 6 bases, with 9 bases of the junction left unmatched. The CDR3 consists of 14 residues. CDR1 is MNHNS and CDR2 is SASEGT in the germline V gene. CDR3 residues: CASWETGGFQPQHF. The CDR3 nucleotides read TGTGCCAGCTGGGAAACAGGGGGGTTTCAGCCCCAGCATTTT.

The table lists this clone with many counts. The chain recombines TRBV10-1 with TRBJ2-3, with a tentative D call TRBD2 (5 bases). Per the germline V gene, CDR1 is WNHNN and CDR2 is SYGVQD (reference sequence). This CDR3 is built from 16 residues. V shed 2 bases and J shed 0 bases, with 12 bases lying between them. The CDR3 protein is CASSETIGESTDTQYF. The CDR3 DNA reads TGCGCCAGCAGTGAGACAATTGGGGAGAGCACAGATACGCAGTATTTT.

This clone has just a few counts. The V and J genes are TRBV21-1 and TRBJ2-1; the table names TRBD2, a call not compared with the DNA. TRBV21-1 corresponds to a pseudogene. The CDR3 consists of 14 residues. The CDR3, as DNA: TGTGCCAGCACCGGGAGGGAGACCCACAATGAGCAGTTCTTC. Its protein product is CASTGRETHNEQFF.

The V gene is TRBV5-6, the J gene TRBJ2-7, with 10 nucleotides matching TRBD2. This CDR3 spans 14 amino acids. V lost 6 bases and J lost 4; bases outside the gene matches: 7. Germline CDR1 is SGHDT and CDR2 is YYEEEE. As DNA, the CDR3 is TGTGCCAGCACTCATCCTAGCGGGGGATACGAGCAGTACTTC. Amino acid sequence: CASTHPSGGYEQYF.

V gene TRBV30 combines with J gene TRBJ1-3; no firm D call. Germline CDR1 reads GTSNPN; CDR2 reads SVGIG (reference sequence). The V gene lost 3 bases and the J gene lost 8 bases, with 8 bases spanning the gap. The CDR3 contains 11 residues. The CDR3 coding sequence is TGTGCCTGGAGCCCAAAAGACACCATATATTTT. The encoded protein is CAWSPKDTIYF.

The CDR3 region has the DNA TGTGCCAGCAGTGAAGAGACAGGCCTAGCCAAAAACATTCAGTACTTC. Protein sequence: CASSEETGLAKNIQYF. The V gene is TRBV2, the J gene TRBJ2-4; perhaps TRBD1 as D (6 bases). This CDR3 region has 16 residues. Trimming shortened V by 1 base and J by 0 bases, and 10 bases separated the two germline ends. Germline CDR1 reads SNHLY; CDR2 reads FYNNEI.

The CDR3 coding sequence is TGTGCCAGCTCGCCTGTCCCCGACTCCTACGAGCAGTACTTC. It is translated as CASSPVPDSYEQYF. This rearrangement joins TRBV19 to TRBJ2-7; the D is unclear. CDR3 length: 14 residues. V was clipped by 9 bases and J by 0 bases, with 15 bases between them. Germline-derived CDR1 and CDR2 are LNHDA and SQIVND (reference sequence).

The chain recombines TRBV10-2 with TRBJ2-4; TRBD2 aligns across 10 bases. This CDR3 comprises 16 residues. V lost 4 bases to trimming and J lost 7 bases; unmatched junction nucleotides: 10. Germline V gene lookup returns CDR1 WSHSY and CDR2 SAAADI. As DNA, the CDR3 is TGCGCCAGCAGTGTGATGAGCGGGAGGGTTTCGAACATTCAGTACTTC. Translated, it gives CASSVMSGRVSNIQYF.

The chain couples TRBV7-2 to TRBJ1-5, with 8 bases lining up with TRBD1. Germline V gene data show CDR1 as SGHTA and CDR2 as FQGNSA. This CDR3 comprises 16 residues. V dropped 5 bases and J dropped 6; count of bases not matched to a gene: 12. This chain's CDR3 is CASSQSITGQGQPQHF. DNA for the CDR3: TGTGCCAGCAGCCAATCGATAACAGGACAGGGTCAGCCCCAGCATTTT.

This rearrangement joins TRBV19 to TRBJ2-3; 14 bases fit TRBD2. V trimming: 6 bases; J trimming: 1 base; junction bases outside the gene matches: 6. The CDR3 runs 17 residues. CDR1 is LNHDA, CDR2 SQIVND, per germline (reference sequence). The CDR3: CASRGTGLAGGTDTQYF. The CDR3 nucleotides read TGTGCCAGTAGGGGGACGGGACTAGCGGGAGGCACAGATACGCAGTATTTT.

V usage is TRBV7-6 and J usage is TRBJ2-7; 7 bases are shared with TRBD2. With V trimmed by 5 bases and J by 2 bases, 6 bases remained unmatched. Germline V gene data show CDR1 as SGHVS and CDR2 as FNYEAQ. The CDR3 extends over 14 amino acids. The CDR3 DNA reads as TGTGCCAGCAGCCCCCGCCGGGGGGCCTACGAGCAGTACTTC. Its protein product is CASSPRRGAYEQYF. The full variable domain, completed using reference TRBV7-6 and TRBJ2-7, is GAGVSQSPRYKVTKRGQDVALRCDPISGHVSLYWYRQALGQGPEFLTYFNYEAQQDKSGLPNDRFSAERPEGSISTLTIQRTEQRDSAMYRCASSPRRGAYEQYFGPGTRLTVT.

This chain joins TRBV19 and TRBJ2-3; D unclear. The V end was cut by 1 base, the J end by 3 bases, with 11 bases between. This CDR3 spans 15 amino acids. The germline V gene encodes CDR1 LNHDA and CDR2 SQIVND (reference sequence). This chain's CDR3 is CASSIGRRQTDTQYF. CDR3 DNA: TGTGCCAGTAGTATAGGTCGCAGACAAACAGATACGCAGTATTTT. The entire variable domain, with the rest obtained from reference TRBV19 and TRBJ2-3, is as follows: DGGITQSPKYLFRKEGQNVTLSCEQNLNHDAMYWYRQDPGQGLRLIYYSQIVNDFQKGDIAEGYSVSREKKESFPLTVTSAQKNPTAFYLCASSIGRRQTDTQYFGPGTRLTVL.

The sample holds one count of this clone. The DNA for the CDR3 is TGTGCCAGCAGACGGGGACTAGCAGTAGAGACCCAGTACTTC. Translated: CASRRGLAVETQYF. This sequence joins TRBV7-2 and TRBJ2-5, with 9 bases matching TRBD2. CDR1 is SGHTA, CDR2 FQGNSA, per germline. This CDR3 has 14 residues. V trimming: 6 bases; J trimming: 4 bases; junction bases outside the gene matches: 6.

The rearrangement joins TRBV4-1 to TRBJ1-3; D is undetermined. Germline CDR1 reads MGHRA; CDR2 reads YSYEKL. Between the trimmed V and J ends, which lost 2 bases and 5 bases, there was a span of 7 bases. This CDR3 is 13 amino acids long. The CDR3 bases are TGCGCCAGCAGCCAATTAGTAAGAAACACCATATATTTT. It yields the protein CASSQLVRNTIYF.

This chain uses TRBV5-4 with TRBJ2-3, with 10 bases identical to TRBD2. Germline CDR1 is SGHNT and CDR2 is YYREEE (reference sequence). The V segment lost 2 bases and the J segment 5 bases; nucleotides outside the gene matches: 2. The CDR3 length is 14 residues. The CDR3 nucleotides are TGTGCCAGCAGCTTTGGGACTAGCGTAGATACGCAGTATTTT. Protein product: CASSFGTSVDTQYF.

A single count supports this clone. The gene calls are TRBV19 and TRBJ1-2; TRBD1 aligns across 12 bases. The length of the CDR3 is 15 residues. Losses at the gene ends were 8 bases for V and 3 bases for J; bases not matched to a gene: 7. Per the germline V gene, CDR1 is LNHDA and CDR2 is SQIVND (reference sequence). The CDR3 nucleotides read TGTGCCAGTGCGAGGGACAGGGGGCTTGACTATGGCTACACCTTC. Its translation: CASARDRGLDYGYTF.

V and J are TRBV30 and TRBJ1-1; unclear D gene. Trimming stripped 5 bases from V and 2 bases from J, with 12 bases between. Per the germline V gene, CDR1 is GTSNPN and CDR2 is SVGIG (reference sequence). This CDR3 comprises 13 residues. The CDR3 is CAWLRTGNTEAFF. CDR3 nucleotide sequence: TGTGCCTGGCTCCGGACCGGCAACACTGAAGCTTTCTTT.

The V and J genes are TRBV5-4 and TRBJ2-1; 13 positions match TRBD2. V dropped 3 bases and J dropped 8; count of bases not matched to a gene: 8. Germline-derived CDR1 and CDR2 are SGHNT and YYREEE (reference sequence). This CDR3 comprises 16 residues. The DNA of the CDR3 is TGTGCCAGCAGCTCGCCTGGACTAGCGGGAGTCGATGAGCAGTTCTTC. Translated: CASSSPGLAGVDEQFF.

The chain recombines TRBV10-2 with TRBJ2-7; the D is unclear. The V gene's germline CDR1 is WSHSY and CDR2 SAAADI. V was cut by 1 base and J by 0 bases, with 4 bases left in between. This CDR3 contains 13 residues. In DNA form, the CDR3 reads TGCGCCAGCAGTGAGTTTCCCTCCTACGAGCAGTACTTC. Its translation is CASSEFPSYEQYF.

In the case of this clone: The same CDR3 can be traced to other DNA sequences in this sample. The chain uses TRBV5-1 and TRBJ2-5; 9 positions match TRBD2. Germline CDR1 reads SGHRS; CDR2 reads YFSETQ. The CDR3 extends over 15 amino acids. Losses at the gene ends were 0 bases for V and 2 bases for J; bases not matched to a gene: 2. CDR3 sequence: CASSLVAGGQETQYF. The DNA for the CDR3 is TGCGCCAGCAGCTTGGTTGCGGGAGGGCAAGAGACCCAGTACTTC.

The chain's CDR3 is CASSPGTGGSYGYTF. CDR3 in DNA: TGTGCCAGCAGCCCGGGGACAGGCGGCTCGTATGGCTACACCTTC. The V call is TRBV7-2, the J call TRBJ1-2; TRBD1 matches at 8 bases. This CDR3 contains 15 residues. Germline-derived CDR1 and CDR2 are SGHTA and FQGNSA. The ends lost 5 bases at V and 5 bases at J; junction bases unmatched: 10.

This sequence joins TRBV2 and TRBJ1-6; 9 nucleotides match TRBD1. The CDR3 is 15 residues long. V shed 7 bases, J shed 8 bases, and the junction held 9 bases outside the gene matches. Per the germline V gene, CDR1 is SNHLY and CDR2 is FYNNEI. In nucleotides, the CDR3 is TGTGCCAGCATGGAGGAAGGACAGGGGTATTCACCCCTCCACTTT. It is translated as CASMEEGQGYSPLHF.

V usage is TRBV18 and J usage is TRBJ2-7; possibly TRBD1 for D (5 bases). From germline, CDR1 is KGHSH and CDR2 LQKENI. There are 16 residues in the CDR3. Trimming removed 3 bases from V and 0 bases from J, with 15 bases in between. The CDR3 DNA is TGTGCCAGCTCACCTTCTCAGGGTGGAAGCTCCTACGAGCAGTACTTC. Protein product: CASSPSQGGSSYEQYF.

Details on this clone: Other nucleotide sequences from this sample produce the same CDR3. This chain links TRBV29-1 with TRBJ2-3; 10 positions match TRBD1. The CDR3 sequence is 14 residues long. Germline V gene sequence: CDR1 SQVTM, CDR2 ANQGSEA. The junction had 5 bases not matched to a gene; V was cut back by 7 bases and J by 1 base. CDR3 coding DNA: TGCAGCGGGACCGGGACAGGGGGCACAGATACGCAGTATTTT. Translated: CSGTGTGGTDTQYF.